This T cell receptor beta chain was observed in a study of blood T cell repertoires in COVID-19. Across the study: The United States, Italy and Spain were the sources of the acute and convalescent COVID-19 samples. T cells, B-cell-depleted T cells, or PBMCs supplied cDNA or gDNA.

Authors' processing steps: By means of reference gene primer amplification, nucleated cell counts were estimated. Here immunoSEQ multiplex PCR was the method, and the copy in TCRdb shows in-frame clones only, minus some. V and J calls and clone size are as listed in that table; D and trimming were resolved from the DNA. Of fewer than 95,000 clones listed, about 78% are singletons. Germline V lookup: CDR1 KGHDR, CDR2 SFDVKD. This CDR3 is built from 15 residues. V was pared by 1 base and J by 5 bases, with 5 bases of the junction left unmatched. The sequencing sample was made of peripheral blood. The rearrangement uses TRBV24-1 and TRBJ2-7; TRBD1 matches at 9 bases. The source is a woman of 80 years or more with acute or convalescent COVID-19. CDR3 DNA: TGTGCCACCAGTGATTTACGGACAGGGGAAGACGAGCAGTACTTC. Its protein product is CATSDLRTGEDEQYF.